This entry features one T cell receptor beta chain sequence. PCR employed 60 Vbeta and 13 Jbeta primers. Measured with immunoSEQ multiplex PCR; TCRdb has only the in-frame clones, and not every one. The table includes roughly 99,000 clones, roughly 80% detected once. The data stem from a study of cytomegalovirus exposure and HLA in healthy donors. Deletions cut 4 bases from V and 2 bases from J, with 15 bases between. Germline CDR1 is MNHEY and CDR2 is SVGAGI. The CDR3 runs to 16 residues. Input material: PBMCs. V gene TRBV6-5 combines with J gene TRBJ2-1, with TRBD2 as a possible D gene (6 bases). This receptor was taken from a young man in good health and CMV-seronegative. The CDR3 here is CASSSSGGYTYNEQFF. The DNA of the CDR3 is TGTGCCAGCAGTTCGTCTGGGGGGTATACCTACAATGAGCAGTTCTTC.